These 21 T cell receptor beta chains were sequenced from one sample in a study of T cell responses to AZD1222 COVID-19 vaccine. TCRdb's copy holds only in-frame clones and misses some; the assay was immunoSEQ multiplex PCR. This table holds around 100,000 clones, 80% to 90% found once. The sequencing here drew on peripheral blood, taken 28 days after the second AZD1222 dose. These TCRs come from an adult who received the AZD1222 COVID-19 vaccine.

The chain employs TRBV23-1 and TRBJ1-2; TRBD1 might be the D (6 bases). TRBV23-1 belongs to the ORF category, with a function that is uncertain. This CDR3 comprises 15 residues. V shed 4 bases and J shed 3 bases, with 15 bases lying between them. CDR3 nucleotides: TGCGCCAGCAGTCTGCTTCCAGGGGTGGACTATGGCTACACCTTC. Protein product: CASSLLPGVDYGYTF.

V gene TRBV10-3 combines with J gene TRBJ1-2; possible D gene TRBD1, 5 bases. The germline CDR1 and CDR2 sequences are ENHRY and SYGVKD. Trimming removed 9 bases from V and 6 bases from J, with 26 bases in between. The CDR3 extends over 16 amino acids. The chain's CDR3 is CAIKWGTSSRYDGYTF. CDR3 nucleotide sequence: TGTGCCATTAAATGGGGGACCTCCAGCCGGTATGATGGCTACACCTTC.

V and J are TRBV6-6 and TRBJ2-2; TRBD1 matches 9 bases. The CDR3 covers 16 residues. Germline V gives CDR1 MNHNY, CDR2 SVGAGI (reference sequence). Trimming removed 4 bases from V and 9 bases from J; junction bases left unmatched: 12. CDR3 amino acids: CASSFSSGTGHRELFF. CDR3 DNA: TGTGCCAGCAGTTTTTCGTCCGGGACAGGGCACCGGGAGCTGTTTTTT.

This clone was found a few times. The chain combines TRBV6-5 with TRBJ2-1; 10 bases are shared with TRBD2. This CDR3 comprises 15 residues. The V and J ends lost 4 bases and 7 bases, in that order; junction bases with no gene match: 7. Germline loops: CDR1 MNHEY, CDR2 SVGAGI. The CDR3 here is CASSSLAGTINEQFF. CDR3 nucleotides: TGTGCCAGCAGTTCACTAGCGGGGACGATTAATGAGCAGTTCTTC.

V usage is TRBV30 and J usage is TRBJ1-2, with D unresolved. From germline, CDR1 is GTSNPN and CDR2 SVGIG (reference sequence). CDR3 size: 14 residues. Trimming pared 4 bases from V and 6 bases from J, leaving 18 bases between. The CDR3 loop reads CAWTSFPLRNGYTF. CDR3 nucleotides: TGTGCCTGGACTTCGTTCCCGCTGAGGAATGGCTACACCTTC.

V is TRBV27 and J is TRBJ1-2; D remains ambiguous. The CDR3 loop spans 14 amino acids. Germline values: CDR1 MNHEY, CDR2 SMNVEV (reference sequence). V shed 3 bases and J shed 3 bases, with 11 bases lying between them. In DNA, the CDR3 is TGTGCCAGCAGTTTGGCGTGGACCGACTATGGCTACACCTTC. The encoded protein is CASSLAWTDYGYTF.

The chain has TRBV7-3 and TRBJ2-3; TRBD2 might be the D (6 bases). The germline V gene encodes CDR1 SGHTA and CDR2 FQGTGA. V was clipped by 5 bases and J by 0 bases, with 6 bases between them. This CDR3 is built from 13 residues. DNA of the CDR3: TGTGCCAGCAGCCGGGGGAGCACAGATACGCAGTATTTT. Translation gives CASSRGSTDTQYF.

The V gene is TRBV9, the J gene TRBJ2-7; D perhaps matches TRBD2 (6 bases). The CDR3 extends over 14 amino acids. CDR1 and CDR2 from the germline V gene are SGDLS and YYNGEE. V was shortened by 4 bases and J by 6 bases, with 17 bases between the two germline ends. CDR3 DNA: TGTGCCAGCAGCCCAGTTTCGGGAGCATTCGAGCAGTACTTC. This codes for CASSPVSGAFEQYF.

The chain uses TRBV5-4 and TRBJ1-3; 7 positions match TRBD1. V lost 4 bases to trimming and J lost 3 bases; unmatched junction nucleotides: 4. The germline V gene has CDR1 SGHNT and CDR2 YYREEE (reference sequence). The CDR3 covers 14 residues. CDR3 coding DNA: TGTGCCAGCAGCCTAAACAGGGGTGGAAACACCATATATTTT. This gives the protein CASSLNRGGNTIYF.

The CDR3, as DNA: TGTGCCAGCAGCCGTACCGGTTCTAACTATGGCTACACCTTC. Protein: CASSRTGSNYGYTF. This sequence joins TRBV3-1 (or the pseudogene TRBV3-2) and TRBJ1-2; no definite D call. The CDR3 totals 14 residues. Germline V gene lookup returns CDR1 LGHDT and CDR2 YNNKEL (reference sequence). Trimming removed 4 bases from V and 0 bases from J, with 9 bases in between.

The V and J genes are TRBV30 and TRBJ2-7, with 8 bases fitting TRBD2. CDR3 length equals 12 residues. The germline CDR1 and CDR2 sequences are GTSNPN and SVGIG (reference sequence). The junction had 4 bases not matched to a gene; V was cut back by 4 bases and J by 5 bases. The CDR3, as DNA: TGTGCCTGGACCGGGGGGGGTGACGAGCAGTACTTC. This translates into CAWTGGGDEQYF.

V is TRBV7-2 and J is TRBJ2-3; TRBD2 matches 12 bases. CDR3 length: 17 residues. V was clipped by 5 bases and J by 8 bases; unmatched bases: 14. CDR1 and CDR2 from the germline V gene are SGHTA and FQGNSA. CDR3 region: CASSLGLAGLQRSTQYF. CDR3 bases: TGTGCCAGCAGCCTAGGACTAGCGGGACTCCAACGGAGTACGCAGTATTTT.

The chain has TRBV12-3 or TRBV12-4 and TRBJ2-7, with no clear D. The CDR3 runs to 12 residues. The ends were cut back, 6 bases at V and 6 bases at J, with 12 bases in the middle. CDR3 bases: TGTGCCAGCAGCCCCAATGTGCTCGAGCAGTACTTC. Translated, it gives CASSPNVLEQYF.

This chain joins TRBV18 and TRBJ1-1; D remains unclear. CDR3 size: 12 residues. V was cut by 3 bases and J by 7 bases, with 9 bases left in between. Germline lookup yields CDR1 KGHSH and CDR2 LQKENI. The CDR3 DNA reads TGTGCCAGCTCACCGATGGCAAGTGAAGCTTTCTTT. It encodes CASSPMASEAFF.

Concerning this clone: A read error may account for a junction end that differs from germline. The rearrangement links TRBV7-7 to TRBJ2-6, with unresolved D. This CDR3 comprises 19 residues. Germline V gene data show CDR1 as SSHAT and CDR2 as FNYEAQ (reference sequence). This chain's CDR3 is CASSPFQLRPISGANVLTF. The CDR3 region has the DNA TGTGCTAGCAGCCCATTTCAATTGAGACCCATCTCTGGGGCCAACGTCCTGACTTTC.

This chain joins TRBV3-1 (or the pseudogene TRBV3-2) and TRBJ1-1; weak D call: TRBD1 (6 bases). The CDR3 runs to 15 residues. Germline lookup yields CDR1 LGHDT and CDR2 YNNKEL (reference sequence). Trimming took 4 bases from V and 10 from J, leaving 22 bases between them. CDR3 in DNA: TGTGCCAGCAGCCCGAGAGGACAGACCCTTTCCGGAGCTTTCTTT. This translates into CASSPRGQTLSGAFF.

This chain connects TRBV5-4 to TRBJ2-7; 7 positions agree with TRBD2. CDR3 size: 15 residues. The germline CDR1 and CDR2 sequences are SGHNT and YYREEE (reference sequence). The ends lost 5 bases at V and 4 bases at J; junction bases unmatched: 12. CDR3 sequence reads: CASRVGGGSPYEQYF. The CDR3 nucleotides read TGTGCCAGCAGGGTGGGTGGCGGGAGTCCTTACGAGCAGTACTTC.

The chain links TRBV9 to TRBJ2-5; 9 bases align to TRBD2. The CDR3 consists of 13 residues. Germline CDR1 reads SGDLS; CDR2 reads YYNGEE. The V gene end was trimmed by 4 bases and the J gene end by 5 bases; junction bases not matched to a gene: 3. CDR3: CASSKGLAETQYF. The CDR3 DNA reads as TGTGCCAGCAGCAAAGGACTAGCGGAGACCCAGTACTTC.

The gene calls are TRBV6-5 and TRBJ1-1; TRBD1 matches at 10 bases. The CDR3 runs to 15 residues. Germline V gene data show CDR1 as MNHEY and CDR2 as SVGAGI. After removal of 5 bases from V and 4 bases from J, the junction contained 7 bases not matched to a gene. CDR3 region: CASSLPGQGSTEAFF. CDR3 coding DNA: TGTGCCAGCAGTCTTCCGGGACAGGGGAGCACTGAAGCTTTCTTT.

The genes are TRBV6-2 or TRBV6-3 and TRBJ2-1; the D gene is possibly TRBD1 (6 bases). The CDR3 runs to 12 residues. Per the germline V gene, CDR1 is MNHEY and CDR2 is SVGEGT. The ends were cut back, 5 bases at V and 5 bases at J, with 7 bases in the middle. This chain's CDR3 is CASSNRDNEQFF. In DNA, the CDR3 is TGTGCCAGCAGTAACAGGGACAATGAGCAGTTCTTC.

In nucleotides, the CDR3 is TGTGCCAGCAGCTTAGTAGGGGCGGGAGGGCCTTTGAACGAGCAGTACTTC. Residues: CASSLVGAGGPLNEQYF. The chain employs TRBV7-2 and TRBJ2-7, with 9 bases matching TRBD2. V lost 1 base, J lost 5 bases, and 12 bases stayed unmatched. CDR1 and CDR2 from the germline V gene are SGHTA and FQGNSA. This CDR3 is built from 17 residues.